The 16 T cell receptor delta chains below come from one sample, sequenced in a study of gamma-delta chains in newborns, infants, children. TCRdb re-called the reads with CATT. The sample carries about 8,500 delta-chain clones, more than 3% recorded once. The sample consisted of blood. Receptors were obtained from a child who was a newborn, infant or young child, either healthy, febrile or measles-vaccinated (not recorded which).

This clone was seen a handful of times. TCRdb's protein, taken from a much larger clone, differs from this DNA's translation at residue 3, likely owing to a read error; the protein displayed comes from the DNA. CDR3 sequence: CAYDAVLSSSWDTRQMFF. The CDR3 nucleotides read TGTGCCTATGACGCCGTACTAAGCAGCTCCTGGGACACCCGACAGATGTTTTTC. The rearrangement links TRDV2 to TRDJ3; no reliable D call. The CDR3 spans 18 residues. Germline values: CDR1 GEAIGNYY, CDR2 EKD.

This clone was seen more than once but under ten times. The chain uses TRDV2 and TRDJ1; TRDD3 matches at 8 bases. There are 19 residues in the CDR3. In germline, CDR1 is GEAIGNYY, CDR2 EKD. With 1 base clipped from V and 3 bases from J, the junction kept 18 bases outside the gene matches. The CDR3 DNA follows: TGTGCCTGTGACACGCGACGAAGCAGATCTGGGGGAATGGCCGATAAACTCATCTTT. Its translation is CACDTRRSRSGGMADKLIF.

In its sample, this clone ranks as medium-sized. The genes are TRDV2 and TRDJ2; 8 bases fit TRDD3. This CDR3 comprises 13 residues. The V and J ends lost 0 bases and 7 bases, in that order; junction bases with no gene match: 0. Germline CDR1 reads GEAIGNYY; CDR2 reads EKD. CDR3 in DNA: TGTGCCTGTGACACCTGGGGGATAGCACAACTCTTCTTT. Protein: CACDTWGIAQLFF.

This clone was recorded many times. CDR3: CACDPVLGDYSSWDTRQMFF. CDR3 in DNA: TGTGCCTGTGATCCCGTACTGGGGGACTACAGCTCCTGGGACACCCGACAGATGTTTTTC. The rearrangement joins TRDV2 to TRDJ3, with 9 positions matching TRDD3. This CDR3 has 20 amino acids. Trimming took 4 bases from V and 0 from J; bases not matched to a gene: 12. Germline values: CDR1 GEAIGNYY, CDR2 EKD.

This clone is judged medium-sized (0.01 to 0.1%). Other DNA sequences in the sample encode the same CDR3. The rearrangement links TRDV2 to TRDJ3; 10 bases fit TRDD3. The CDR3 loop spans 19 amino acids. J gave up 0 bases and V 0 bases, and 4 bases lay outside the gene matches. The germline gives CDR1 GEAIGNYY, CDR2 EKD. CDR3 sequence reads: CACDTWGIQSSWDTRQMFF. DNA for the CDR3: TGTGCCTGTGACACCTGGGGGATACAGAGCTCCTGGGACACCCGACAGATGTTTTTC.

This clone was observed a few times. The TCRdb protein, from a much larger clone, departs from this DNA's translation at residue 15, likely by read error; the protein shown derives from the DNA. The chain has TRDV2 and TRDJ1, with 11 bases aligning to TRDD3. This CDR3 has 16 residues. Germline lookup yields CDR1 GEAIGNYY and CDR2 EKD. CDR3 amino acids: CACDILGDMGTDKLTF. In DNA form, the CDR3 reads TGTGCCTGTGACATACTGGGGGATATGGGCACCGATAAACTCACCTTT.

This clone was picked up a small number of times. For this DNA, TCRdb reports the protein of a much larger clone, which diverges at residue 4, most likely from a read error; the protein presented here is translated directly from the DNA. The chain is built from TRDV2 and TRDJ3; weak D call: TRDD3 (6 bases). This CDR3 spans 18 amino acids. Germline CDR1 GEAIGNYY, CDR2 EKD. The ends were cut back, 5 bases at V and 0 bases at J, with 16 bases in the middle. CDR3 amino acids: CACGTVGANSWDTRQMFF. Written as DNA, the CDR3 is TGTGCCTGTGGCACGGTGGGGGCCAACTCCTGGGACACCCGACAGATGTTTTTC.

This clone came up a few times. This chain joins TRDV2 and TRDJ1; 10 bases line up with TRDD3. Germline values: CDR1 GEAIGNYY, CDR2 EKD. The CDR3 sequence is 14 residues long. The V and J ends lost 3 bases and 4 bases, in that order; junction bases with no gene match: 4. CDR3 residues: CACDLLGDDDKLIF. DNA for the CDR3: TGTGCCTGTGACCTACTGGGGGATGACGATAAACTCATCTTT.

The DNA of the CDR3 is TGTGCCTGTGACCGAAGTACTGGGGGACTCTCCTGGGACACCCGACAGATGTTTTTC. Its protein is CACDRSTGGLSWDTRQMFF. The V and J genes are TRDV2 and TRDJ3, with TRDD3 identical over 9 bases. Germline CDR1 GEAIGNYY, CDR2 EKD. V dropped 3 bases and J dropped 0; count of bases not matched to a gene: 8. The CDR3 has 19 amino acids.

The chain has TRDV2 and TRDJ3, with 10 bases aligning to TRDD3. V lost 1 base and J lost 0; bases outside the gene matches: 5. Germline CDR1 GEAIGNYY, CDR2 EKD. The CDR3 has 19 residues. The CDR3 DNA sequence: TGTGCCTGTGACACAACTGGGGGATCATGCTCCTGGGACACCCGACAGATGTTTTTC. The encoded protein is CACDTTGGSCSWDTRQMFF.

In the case of this clone: TCRdb's listed protein matches a much larger clone and diverges from this DNA's translation at residue 8, likely through a read error; the protein shown comes from the DNA. The chain recombines TRDV2 with TRDJ3; tentatively, D is TRDD3 (5 bases). The CDR3 sequence is 17 residues long. V lost 0 bases and J lost 0, with 8 bases in between. The V gene's germline CDR1 is GEAIGNYY and CDR2 EKD. The CDR3 DNA sequence: TGTGCCTGTGACACCGTACTGGACTCCTGGGACACCCGACAGATGTTTTTC. It codes for CACDTVLDSWDTRQMFF.

Within the sample, this clone is medium-sized. A much larger clone sits a single nucleotide away, making a read error possible. The same CDR3 also results from other DNA sequences found in this sample. This rearrangement joins TRDV2 to TRDJ3; 11 positions match TRDD3. Trimming at V came to 0 bases and at J to 1 base, leaving 4 bases not matched to a gene. This CDR3 has 19 residues. From germline, CDR1 is GEAIGNYY and CDR2 EKD. CDR3 region: CACDTVLGDRSWDTRQMFF. CDR3 DNA sequence: TGTGCCTGTGACACCGTACTGGGGGATAGGTCCTGGGACACCCGACAGATGTTTTTC.

The table lists this clone with a few counts. The protein held in TCRdb is that of a much larger clone and does not match this DNA's translation at residue 15, likely because of a read error; the protein shown is translated from the DNA. The chain combines TRDV2 with TRDJ2, with 9 bases identical to TRDD3. This CDR3 contains 17 residues. The germline V gene has CDR1 GEAIGNYY and CDR2 EKD. Here the CDR3 reads CACDPVLGEALTAQPFF. CDR3 bases: TGTGCCTGTGACCCGGTACTGGGGGAAGCTTTGACAGCACAACCCTTCTTT.

The V and J genes are TRDV2 and TRDJ2; TRDD3 matches 13 bases. The germline CDR1 and CDR2 sequences are GEAIGNYY and EKD. The CDR3 extends over 19 amino acids. The junction had 13 bases not matched to a gene; V was cut back by 2 bases and J by 5 bases. The DNA for the CDR3 is TGTGCCTGTGACAAAGTACTGGGGGATACGCTTTCCGTCACAGCACAACTCTTCTTT. Translated, it gives CACDKVLGDTLSVTAQLFF.

Comments on this clone: TCRdb's protein, taken from a much larger clone, differs from this DNA's translation at residue 9, likely owing to a read error; the protein displayed comes from the DNA. Other nucleotide sequences in the sample specify the same CDR3. J is TRDJ3 and V is TRDV2; 7 bases agree with TRDD3. The CDR3 runs to 18 residues. Germline V lookup: CDR1 GEAIGNYY, CDR2 EKD. After removal of 0 bases from V and 0 bases from J, the junction contained 4 bases not matched to a gene. As DNA, the CDR3 is TGTGCCTGTGACACCGTCTGGGGGTCCTCCTGGGACACCCGACAGATGTTTTTC. Its translation is CACDTVWGSSWDTRQMFF.

This clone was counted between two and nine times. The chain joins TRDV1 to TRDJ1; TRDD3 matches 11 bases. This CDR3 spans 13 amino acids. Germline lookup yields CDR1 TSWWSYY and CDR2 QGS. J was trimmed by 6 bases and V by 5 bases; bases with no gene match: 2. The CDR3 here is CALGPLGDNKLIF. CDR3 nucleotide sequence: TGTGCTCTTGGGCCACTGGGGGATAATAAACTCATCTTT.